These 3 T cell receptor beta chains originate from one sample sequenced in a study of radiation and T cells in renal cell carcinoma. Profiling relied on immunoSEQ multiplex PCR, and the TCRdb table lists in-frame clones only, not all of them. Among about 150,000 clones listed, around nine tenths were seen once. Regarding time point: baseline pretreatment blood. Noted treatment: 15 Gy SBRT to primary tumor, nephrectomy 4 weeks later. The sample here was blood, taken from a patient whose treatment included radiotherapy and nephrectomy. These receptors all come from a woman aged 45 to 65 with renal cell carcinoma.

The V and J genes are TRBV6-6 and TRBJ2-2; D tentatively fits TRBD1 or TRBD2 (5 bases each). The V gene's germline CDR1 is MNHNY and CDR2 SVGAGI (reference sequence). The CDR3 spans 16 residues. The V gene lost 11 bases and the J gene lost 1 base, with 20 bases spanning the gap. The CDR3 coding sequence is TGTGCCGGGGGAGCAGCCGATAGTCTGAACACCGGGGAGCTGTTTTTT. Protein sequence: CAGGAADSLNTGELFF.

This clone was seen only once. The CDR3 bases are TGTGCCAGCAGTTACTCCTATGGCTACACCTTC. Its translation is CASSYSYGYTF. The V and J genes are TRBV6-6 and TRBJ1-2; D is ambiguous. The ends were cut back, 0 bases at V and 4 bases at J, with 0 bases in the middle. This CDR3 comprises 11 residues. Germline loops: CDR1 MNHNY, CDR2 SVGAGI (reference sequence).

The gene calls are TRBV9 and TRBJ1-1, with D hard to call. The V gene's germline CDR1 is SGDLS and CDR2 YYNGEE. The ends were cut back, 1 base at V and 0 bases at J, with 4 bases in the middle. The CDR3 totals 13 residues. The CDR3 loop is CASSVYLNTEAFF. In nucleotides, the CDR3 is TGTGCCAGCAGCGTATACTTGAACACTGAAGCTTTCTTT.